The entry below gives a single TCR beta chain sequence along with its context. Its matching antigen is unknown. This record belongs to a study of shared clonotypes between healthy human individuals. Here immunoSEQ multiplex PCR was the method, and the copy in TCRdb shows in-frame clones only, minus some. The sample lists more than 900,000 clones, about four fifths occurring once. General study findings and limits: Memory subsets generally showed lower estimated richness than naive subsets.

V lost 5 bases and J lost 2, with 12 bases in between. Per the germline V gene, CDR1 is SEHNR and CDR2 is FQNEAQ (reference sequence). There are 15 residues in the CDR3. The receptor was derived from a man aged 18 to 29 in good health. Some clones in this sample may be carry-over from other donors' samples. The chain employs TRBV7-9 and TRBJ2-2, with D possibly matching TRBD2 (5 bases). Sequencing used memory CD4+ T cells from PBMCs. Subset in this sample: CD45RA-negative fraction. The CDR3 DNA is TGTGCCAGCAGCCGTAGCAGCGGCAACACCGGGGAGCTGTTTTTT. Its translation: CASSRSSGNTGELFF.